Included here is one T cell receptor beta chain sequence, with context. Its antigen remains unidentified. The CDR3 contains 17 residues. Germline V lookup: CDR1 SEHNR, CDR2 FQNEAQ (reference sequence). V was pared by 5 bases and J by 0 bases, with 7 bases of the junction left unmatched. Sequencing used immunoSEQ multiplex PCR; TCRdb keeps in-frame clones, though not all of them. The table includes 35,000 to 45,000 clones, about three quarters detected once. This specimen comes from a study of vaccination effects on CD4 cells after COVID-19. Study in general: Two convalescent patients provided samples 16 days and one week prevaccination.

Expansion with viral peptide pools was applied to antigen-specific CD4+ T cells by the ViraFEST assay prior to sequencing. Upon completion of more than eight days in culture, CD4+ T cells were isolated. The person was diagnosed with PCR-confirmed SARS-CoV-2 infection between March and December 2020. The researchers cultured around 2 million PBMC per well with 8.5 to 10 IU/ml IL-2 and roughly 10 ug/ml peptides. The specimen was CD4+ T cells from PBMCs cultured with HCoV-NL63 spike peptides, collected before COVID-19 vaccination. The chain joins TRBV7-9 to TRBJ1-5; 10 nucleotides line up with TRBD1. This TCR was recovered from a human donor who had a prior SARS-CoV-2 infection. The CDR3 sequence is CASSTDRGTYSNQPQHF. The CDR3 nucleotides read TGTGCCAGCAGCACGGACAGGGGGACGTATAGCAATCAGCCCCAGCATTTT.